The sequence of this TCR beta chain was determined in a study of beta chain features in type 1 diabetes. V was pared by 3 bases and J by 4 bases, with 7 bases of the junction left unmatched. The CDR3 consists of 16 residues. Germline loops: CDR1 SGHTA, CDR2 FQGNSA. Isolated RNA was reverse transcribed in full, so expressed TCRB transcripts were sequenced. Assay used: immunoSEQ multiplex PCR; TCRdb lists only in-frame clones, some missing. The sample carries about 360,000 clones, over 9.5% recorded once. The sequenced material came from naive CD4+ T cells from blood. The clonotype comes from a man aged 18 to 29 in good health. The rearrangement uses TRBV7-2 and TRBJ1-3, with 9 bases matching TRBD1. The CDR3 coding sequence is TGTGCCAGCAGCTTCTCCGGGACAGGGCCCGGAAACACCATATATTTT. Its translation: CASSFSGTGPGNTIYF.